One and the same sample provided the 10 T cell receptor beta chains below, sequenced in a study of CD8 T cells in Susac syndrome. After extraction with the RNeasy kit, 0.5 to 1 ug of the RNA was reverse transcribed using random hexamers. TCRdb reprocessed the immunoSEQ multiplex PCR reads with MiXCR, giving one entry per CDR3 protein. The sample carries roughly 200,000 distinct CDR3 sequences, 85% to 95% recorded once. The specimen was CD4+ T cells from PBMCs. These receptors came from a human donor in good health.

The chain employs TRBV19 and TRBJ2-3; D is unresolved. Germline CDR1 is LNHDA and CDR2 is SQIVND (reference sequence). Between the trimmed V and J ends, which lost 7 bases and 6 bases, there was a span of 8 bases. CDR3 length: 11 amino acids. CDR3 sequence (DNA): TGTGCCAGTATAGAGGAGGATACGCAGTATTTT. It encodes CASIEEDTQYF. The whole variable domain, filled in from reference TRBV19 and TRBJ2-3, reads DGGITQSPKYLFRKEGQNVTLSCEQNLNHDAMYWYRQDPGQGLRLIYYSQIVNDFQKGDIAEGYSVSREKKESFPLTVTSAQKNPTAFYLCASIEEDTQYFGPGTRLTVL.

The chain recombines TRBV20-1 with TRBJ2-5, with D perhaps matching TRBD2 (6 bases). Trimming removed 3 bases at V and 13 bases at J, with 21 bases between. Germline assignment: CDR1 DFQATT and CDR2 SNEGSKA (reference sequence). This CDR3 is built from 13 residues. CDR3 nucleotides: TGCAGTGCTAGCATTCCTAGCGCCCCTCGACTGTACTTC. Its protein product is CSASIPSAPRLYF.

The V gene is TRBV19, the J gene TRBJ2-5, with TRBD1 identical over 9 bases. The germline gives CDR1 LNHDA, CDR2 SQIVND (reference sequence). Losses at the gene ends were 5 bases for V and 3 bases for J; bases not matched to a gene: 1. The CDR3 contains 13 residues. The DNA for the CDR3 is TGTGCCAGTAGTGGGGACAGGGAAGAGACCCAGTACTTC. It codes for CASSGDREETQYF. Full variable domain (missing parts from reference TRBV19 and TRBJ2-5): DGGITQSPKYLFRKEGQNVTLSCEQNLNHDAMYWYRQDPGQGLRLIYYSQIVNDFQKGDIAEGYSVSREKKESFPLTVTSAQKNPTAFYLCASSGDREETQYFGPGTRLLVL.

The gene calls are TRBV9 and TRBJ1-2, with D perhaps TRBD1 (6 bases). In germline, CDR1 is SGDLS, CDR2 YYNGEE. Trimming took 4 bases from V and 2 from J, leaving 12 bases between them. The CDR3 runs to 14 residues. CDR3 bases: TGTGCCAGCAGCATAACGACAGGCAACTATGGCTACACCTTC. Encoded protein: CASSITTGNYGYTF. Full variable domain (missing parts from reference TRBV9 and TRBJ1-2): DSGVTQTPKHLITATGQRVTLRCSPRSGDLSVYWYQQSLDQGLQFLIQYYNGEERAKGNILERFSAQQFPDLHSELNLSSLELGDSALYFCASSITTGNYGYTFGSGTRLTVV.

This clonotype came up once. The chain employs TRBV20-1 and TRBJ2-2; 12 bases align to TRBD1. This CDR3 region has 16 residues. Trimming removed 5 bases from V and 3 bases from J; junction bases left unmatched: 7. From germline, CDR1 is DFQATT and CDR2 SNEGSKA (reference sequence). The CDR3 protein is CSARNRDRGHTGELFF. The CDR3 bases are TGCAGTGCTCGGAACCGGGACAGGGGGCACACCGGGGAGCTGTTTTTT.

In nucleotides, the CDR3 is TGTGCCAGCAGTTCTTGGACTAGCGGGGACGATACGCAGTATTTT. Protein sequence: CASSSWTSGDDTQYF. V usage is TRBV6-5 and J usage is TRBJ2-3; 12 bases map to TRBD2. The CDR3 contains 15 residues. V dropped 4 bases and J dropped 6; count of bases not matched to a gene: 5. Germline V gene data show CDR1 as MNHEY and CDR2 as SVGAGI.

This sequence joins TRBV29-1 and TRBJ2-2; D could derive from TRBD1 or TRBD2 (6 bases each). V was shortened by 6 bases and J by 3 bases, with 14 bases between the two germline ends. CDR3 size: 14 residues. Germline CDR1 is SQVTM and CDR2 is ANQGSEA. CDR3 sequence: CSVKGGLYTGELFF. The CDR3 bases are TGCAGCGTCAAGGGGGGACTTTACACCGGGGAGCTGTTTTTT.

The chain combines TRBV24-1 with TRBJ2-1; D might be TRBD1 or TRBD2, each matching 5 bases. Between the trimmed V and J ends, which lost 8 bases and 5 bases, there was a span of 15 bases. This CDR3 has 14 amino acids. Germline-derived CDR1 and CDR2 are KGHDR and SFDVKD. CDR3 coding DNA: TGTGCCACCAAAGGGCCAGGGAGAAACAATGAGCAGTTCTTC. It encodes CATKGPGRNNEQFF.

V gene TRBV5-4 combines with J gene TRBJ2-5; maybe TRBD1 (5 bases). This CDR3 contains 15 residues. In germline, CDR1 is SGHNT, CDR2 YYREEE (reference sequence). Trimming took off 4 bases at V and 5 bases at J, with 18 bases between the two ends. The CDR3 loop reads CASSLPSQGAETQYF. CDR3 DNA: TGTGCCAGCAGCCTTCCCTCCCAGGGCGCCGAGACCCAGTACTTC.

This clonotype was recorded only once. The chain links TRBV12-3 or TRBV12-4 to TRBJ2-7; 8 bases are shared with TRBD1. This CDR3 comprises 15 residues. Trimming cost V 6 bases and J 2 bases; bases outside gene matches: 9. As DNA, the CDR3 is TGTGCCAGCAGCCTTGGACAGGGAATCACCTACGAGCAGTACGTC. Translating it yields CASSLGQGITYEQYV.